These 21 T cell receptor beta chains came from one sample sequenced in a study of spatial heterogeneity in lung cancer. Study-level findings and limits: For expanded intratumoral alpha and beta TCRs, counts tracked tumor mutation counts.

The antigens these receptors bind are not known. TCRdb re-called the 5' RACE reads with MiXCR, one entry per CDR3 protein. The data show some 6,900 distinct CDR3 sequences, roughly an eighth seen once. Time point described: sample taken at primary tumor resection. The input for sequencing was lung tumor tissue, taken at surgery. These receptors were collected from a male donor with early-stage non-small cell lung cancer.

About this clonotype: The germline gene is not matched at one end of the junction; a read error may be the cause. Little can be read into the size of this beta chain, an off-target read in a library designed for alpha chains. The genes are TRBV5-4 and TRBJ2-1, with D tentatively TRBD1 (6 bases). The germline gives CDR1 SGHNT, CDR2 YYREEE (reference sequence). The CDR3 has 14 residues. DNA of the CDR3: TGTGCCAGCAGCTTTCACGGGGACAAAAATGGGCAGTTCTTC. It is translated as CASSFHGDKNGQFF.

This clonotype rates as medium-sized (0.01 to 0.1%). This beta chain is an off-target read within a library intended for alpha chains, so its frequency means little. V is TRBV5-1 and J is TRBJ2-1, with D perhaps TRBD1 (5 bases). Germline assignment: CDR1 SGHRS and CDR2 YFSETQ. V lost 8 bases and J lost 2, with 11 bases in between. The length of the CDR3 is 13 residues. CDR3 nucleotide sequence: TGCGCCAGTGGACACGGCCCCTACAATGAGCAGTTCTTC. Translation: CASGHGPYNEQFF.

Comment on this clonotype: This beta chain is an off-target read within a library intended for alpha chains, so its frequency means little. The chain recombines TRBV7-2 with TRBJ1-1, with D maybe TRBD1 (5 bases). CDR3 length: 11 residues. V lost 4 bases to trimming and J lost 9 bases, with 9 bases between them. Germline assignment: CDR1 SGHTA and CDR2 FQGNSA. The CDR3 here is CASSSRGKAFF. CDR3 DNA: TGTGCCAGCAGCTCGAGGGGCAAAGCTTTCTTT.

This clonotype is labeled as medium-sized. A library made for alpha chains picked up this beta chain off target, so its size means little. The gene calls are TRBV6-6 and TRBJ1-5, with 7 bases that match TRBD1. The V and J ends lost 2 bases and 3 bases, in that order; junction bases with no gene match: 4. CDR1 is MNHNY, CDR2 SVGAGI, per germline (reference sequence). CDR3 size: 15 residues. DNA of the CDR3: TGTGCCAGCAGTTACGGAGGGGGCATCAATCAGCCCCAGCATTTT. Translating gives CASSYGGGINQPQHF.

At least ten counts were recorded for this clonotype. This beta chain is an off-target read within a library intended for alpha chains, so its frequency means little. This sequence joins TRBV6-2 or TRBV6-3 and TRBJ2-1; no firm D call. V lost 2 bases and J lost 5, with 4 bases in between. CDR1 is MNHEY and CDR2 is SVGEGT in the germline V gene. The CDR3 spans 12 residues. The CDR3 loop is CASSYPDNEQFF. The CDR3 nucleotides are TGTGCCAGCAGTTACCCAGACAATGAGCAGTTCTTC.

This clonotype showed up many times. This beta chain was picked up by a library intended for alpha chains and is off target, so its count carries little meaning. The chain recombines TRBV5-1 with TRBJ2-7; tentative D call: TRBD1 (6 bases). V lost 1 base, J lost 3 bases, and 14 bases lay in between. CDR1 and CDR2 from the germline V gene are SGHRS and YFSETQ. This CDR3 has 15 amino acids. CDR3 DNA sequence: TGCGCCAGCAGCTTGTTTCAGGGGTCGGTCTACGAGCAGTACTTC. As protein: CASSLFQGSVYEQYF.

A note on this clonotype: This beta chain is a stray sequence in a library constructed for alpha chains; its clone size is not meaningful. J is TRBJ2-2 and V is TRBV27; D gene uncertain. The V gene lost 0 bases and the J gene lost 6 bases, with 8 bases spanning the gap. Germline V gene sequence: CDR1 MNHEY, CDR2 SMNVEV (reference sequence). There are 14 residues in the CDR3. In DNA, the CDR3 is TGTGCCAGCAGTTTATCGAGGATTCCCGGGGAGCTGTTTTTT. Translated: CASSLSRIPGELFF.

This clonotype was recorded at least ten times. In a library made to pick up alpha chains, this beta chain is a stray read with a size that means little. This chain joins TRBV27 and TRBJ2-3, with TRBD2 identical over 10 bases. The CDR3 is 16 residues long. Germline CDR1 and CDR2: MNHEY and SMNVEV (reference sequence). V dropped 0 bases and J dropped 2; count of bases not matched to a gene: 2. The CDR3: CASSLSLAGATDTQYF. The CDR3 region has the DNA TGTGCCAGCAGTTTATCTCTAGCGGGAGCCACAGATACGCAGTATTTT.

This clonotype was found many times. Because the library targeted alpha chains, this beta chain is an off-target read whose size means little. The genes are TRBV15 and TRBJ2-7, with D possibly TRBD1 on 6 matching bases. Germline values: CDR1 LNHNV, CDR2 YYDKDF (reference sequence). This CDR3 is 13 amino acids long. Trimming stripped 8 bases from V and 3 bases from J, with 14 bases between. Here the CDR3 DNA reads TGTGCCACCGGTGCAGGGGTAGACTACGAGCAGTACTTC. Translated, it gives CATGAGVDYEQYF.

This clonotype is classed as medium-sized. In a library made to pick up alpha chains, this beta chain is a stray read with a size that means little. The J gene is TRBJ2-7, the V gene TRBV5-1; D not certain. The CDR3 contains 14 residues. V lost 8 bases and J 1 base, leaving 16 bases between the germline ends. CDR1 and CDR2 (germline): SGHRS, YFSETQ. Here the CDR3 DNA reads TGCGCCAGTAAACGGTGGGGTGGATCCTACGAGCAGTACTTC. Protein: CASKRWGGSYEQYF.

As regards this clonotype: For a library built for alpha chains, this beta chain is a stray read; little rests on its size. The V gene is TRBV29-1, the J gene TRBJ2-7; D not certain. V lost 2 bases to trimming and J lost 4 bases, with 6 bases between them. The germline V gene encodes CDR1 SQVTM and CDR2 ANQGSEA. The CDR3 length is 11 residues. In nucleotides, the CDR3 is TGCAGCGTTGAATCCAGTTACGAGCAGTACTTC. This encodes CSVESSYEQYF.

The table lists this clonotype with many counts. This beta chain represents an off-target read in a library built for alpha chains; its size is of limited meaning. Here the CDR3 reads CASKLWAGSYEQYF. CDR3 nucleotide sequence: TGCGCCAGCAAACTATGGGCGGGCTCCTACGAGCAGTACTTC. This sequence joins TRBV5-1 and TRBJ2-7, with a weak D call TRBD2 (5 bases). V lost 6 bases to trimming and J lost 0 bases, with 13 bases between them. This CDR3 contains 14 residues. Germline V gives CDR1 SGHRS, CDR2 YFSETQ.

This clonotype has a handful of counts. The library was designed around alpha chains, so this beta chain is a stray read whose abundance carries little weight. As DNA, the CDR3 is TGCGCCAGCAGCCCCGCTGGGGTGCCCTACGAGCAGTACTTC. Protein product: CASSPAGVPYEQYF. J is TRBJ2-7 and V is TRBV5-1; no clear D gene. The V end lost 4 bases, the J end lost 2 bases, and 13 bases lay between the germline ends. The length of the CDR3 is 14 residues. Germline CDR1 reads SGHRS; CDR2 reads YFSETQ. The complete variable domain, with remaining parts taken from reference TRBV5-1 and TRBJ2-7, reads KAGVTQTPRYLIKTRGQQVTLSCSPISGHRSVSWYQQTPGQGLQFLFEYFSETQRNKGNFPGRFSGRQFSNSRSEMNVSTLELGDSALYLCASSPAGVPYEQYFGPGTRLTVT.

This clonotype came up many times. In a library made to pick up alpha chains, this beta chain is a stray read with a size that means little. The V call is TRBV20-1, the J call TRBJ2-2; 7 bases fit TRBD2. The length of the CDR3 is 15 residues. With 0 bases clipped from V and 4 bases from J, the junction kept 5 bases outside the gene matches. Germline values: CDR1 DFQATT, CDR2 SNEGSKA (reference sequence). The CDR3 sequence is CSARDTKRGTGELFF. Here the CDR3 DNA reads TGCAGTGCTAGAGATACGAAGCGGGGCACCGGGGAGCTGTTTTTT.

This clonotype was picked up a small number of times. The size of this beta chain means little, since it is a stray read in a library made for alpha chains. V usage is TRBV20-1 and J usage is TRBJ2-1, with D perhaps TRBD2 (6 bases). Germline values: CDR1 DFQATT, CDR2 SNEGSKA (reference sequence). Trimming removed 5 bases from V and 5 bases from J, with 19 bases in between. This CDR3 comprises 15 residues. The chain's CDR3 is CSAVRGIGLHNEQFF. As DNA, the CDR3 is TGCAGTGCTGTCCGCGGGATCGGCCTCCACAATGAGCAGTTCTTC.

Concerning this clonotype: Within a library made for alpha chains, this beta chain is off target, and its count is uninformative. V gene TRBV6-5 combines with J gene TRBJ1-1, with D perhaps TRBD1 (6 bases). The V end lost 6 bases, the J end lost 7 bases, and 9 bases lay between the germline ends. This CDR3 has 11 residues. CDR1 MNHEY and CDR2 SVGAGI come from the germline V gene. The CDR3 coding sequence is TGTGCCAGCAGCCAGGGGCTTGAAGCTTTCTTT. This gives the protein CASSQGLEAFF.

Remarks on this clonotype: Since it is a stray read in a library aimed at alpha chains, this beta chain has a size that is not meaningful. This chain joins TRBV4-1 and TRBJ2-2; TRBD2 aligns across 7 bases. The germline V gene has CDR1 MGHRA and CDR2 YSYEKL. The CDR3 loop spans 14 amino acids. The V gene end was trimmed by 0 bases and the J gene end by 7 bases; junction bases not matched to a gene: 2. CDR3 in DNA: TGCGCCAGCAGCCAAGAGACGGGAGGCGGGGAGCTGTTTTTT. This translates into CASSQETGGGELFF.

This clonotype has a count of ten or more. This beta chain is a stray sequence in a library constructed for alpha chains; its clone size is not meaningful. The CDR3 DNA follows: TGTGCCAGCAGGGGGTTTGATCCCGCCGACTATGGCTACACCTTC. This encodes CASRGFDPADYGYTF. The chain combines TRBV25-1 with TRBJ1-2, with no clear D. CDR3 length: 15 residues. V was trimmed by 6 bases and J by 3 bases, leaving 17 bases between them. CDR1 is MGHDK and CDR2 is SYGVNS in the germline V gene.

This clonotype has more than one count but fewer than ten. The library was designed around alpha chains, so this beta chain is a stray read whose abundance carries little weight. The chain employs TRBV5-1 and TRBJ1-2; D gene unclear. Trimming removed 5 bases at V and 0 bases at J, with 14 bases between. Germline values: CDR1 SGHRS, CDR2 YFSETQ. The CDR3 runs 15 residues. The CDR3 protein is CASSSEGRPNYGYTF. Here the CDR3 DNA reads TGCGCCAGCAGTTCCGAGGGCAGACCTAACTATGGCTACACCTTC. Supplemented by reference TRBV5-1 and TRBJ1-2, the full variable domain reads KAGVTQTPRYLIKTRGQQVTLSCSPISGHRSVSWYQQTPGQGLQFLFEYFSETQRNKGNFPGRFSGRQFSNSRSEMNVSTLELGDSALYLCASSSEGRPNYGYTFGSGTRLTVV.

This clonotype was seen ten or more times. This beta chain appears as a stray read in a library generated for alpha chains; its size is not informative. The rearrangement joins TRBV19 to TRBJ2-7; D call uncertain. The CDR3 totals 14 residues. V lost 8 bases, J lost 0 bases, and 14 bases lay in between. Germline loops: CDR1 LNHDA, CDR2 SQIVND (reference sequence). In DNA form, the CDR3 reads TGTGCCAGTGCTTTGGGCGCCAACTCCTACGAGCAGTACTTC. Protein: CASALGANSYEQYF. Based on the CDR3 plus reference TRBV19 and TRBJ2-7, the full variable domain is DGGITQSPKYLFRKEGQNVTLSCEQNLNHDAMYWYRQDPGQGLRLIYYSQIVNDFQKGDIAEGYSVSREKKESFPLTVTSAQKNPTAFYLCASALGANSYEQYFGPGTRLTVT.

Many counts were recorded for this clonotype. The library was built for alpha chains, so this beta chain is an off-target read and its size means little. The CDR3: CASSGGTNYEQYF. The CDR3 nucleotides read TGTGCCAGCAGCGGAGGGACAAACTACGAGCAGTACTTC. The chain uses TRBV2 and TRBJ2-7; the D gene could be TRBD1 or TRBD2 (6 bases each). The CDR3 consists of 13 residues. The germline CDR1 and CDR2 sequences are SNHLY and FYNNEI. V shed 6 bases and J shed 3 bases, with 12 bases lying between them.